These T cell receptor beta chains were read from a single sample in a study of T cell responses to AZD1222 COVID-19 vaccine. TCRdb keeps only in-frame clones here, not all; method: immunoSEQ multiplex PCR. The repertoire holds about 99,000 clones, with 80% to 95% as singletons. Sequenced here: peripheral blood, sampled 28 days after the second AZD1222 dose. The source is an adult who received the AZD1222 COVID-19 vaccine. Both conserved end residues are part of each CDR3. Each record gives: CDR3 DNA, CDR3 protein, D gene, clone size, V gene, J gene. D genes are given only for firm matches. Clone size is stated in some rows and not others, as once, few, many or a class when expanded.

CDR3nt: TGCGCCAGCAGCCCCCGGACTGGACCCACCGGGGAGCTGTTTTTT
CDR3aa: CASSPRTGPTGELFF
d_gene: NA
abundance: NA
v_gene: TRBV5-1
j_gene: TRBJ2-2

CDR3nt: TGTGCCAGCAGCTTGAAAAACACTGAAGCTTTCTTT
CDR3aa: CASSLKNTEAFF
d_gene: NA
abundance: few
v_gene: TRBV7-9
j_gene: TRBJ1-1

CDR3nt: TGTGCCAGCACCTTCGGCGGGAGAAACTACAATGAGCAGTTCTTC
CDR3aa: CASTFGGRNYNEQFF
d_gene: TRBD2
abundance: NA
v_gene: TRBV5-4
j_gene: TRBJ2-1

CDR3nt: TGTGCAGTCGCGAGGGCTAGCGGGAGAGGGGCCGGGGAGCTGTTTTTT
CDR3aa: CAVARASGRGAGELFF
d_gene: TRBD2
abundance: few
v_gene: TRBV19
j_gene: TRBJ2-2

CDR3nt: TGTGCCAGCAGCTTATTTCGGGGACCCGGGGAGCTGTTTTTT
CDR3aa: CASSLFRGPGELFF
d_gene: NA
abundance: NA
v_gene: TRBV7-2
j_gene: TRBJ2-2

CDR3nt: TGTGCCAGCAGTCATCTTATCCCGGGGGGCTACACCTTC
CDR3aa: CASSHLIPGGYTF
d_gene: NA
abundance: NA
v_gene: TRBV28
j_gene: TRBJ1-2

CDR3nt: TGTGCCACCTACGGATTTCAAGCGGGAGAGGCCTCTAGCACAGATACGCAGTATTTT
CDR3aa: CATYGFQAGEASSTDTQYF
d_gene: TRBD2
abundance: NA
v_gene: TRBV28
j_gene: TRBJ2-3

CDR3nt: TGTGCCAGCAGCCAAGATCAGGTGAGAGGGGCTCGGACCGGGGAGCTGTTTTTT
CDR3aa: CASSQDQVRGARTGELFF
d_gene: NA
abundance: NA
v_gene: TRBV14
j_gene: TRBJ2-2

CDR3nt: TGTGCCAGCAGCCCAACCGGGACAGGCGGAAATTCACCCCTCCACTTT
CDR3aa: CASSPTGTGGNSPLHF
d_gene: TRBD1
abundance: NA
v_gene: TRBV7-8
j_gene: TRBJ1-6

CDR3nt: TGTGCCAGCAGTTCGGCAGGCAACCTCCGGGATACGCAGTATTTT
CDR3aa: CASSSAGNLRDTQYF
d_gene: NA
abundance: NA
v_gene: TRBV6-5
j_gene: TRBJ2-3

CDR3nt: TGTGCCAGCAGCCCTGGGGGGTTGTATGGCTACACCTTC
CDR3aa: CASSPGGLYGYTF
d_gene: NA
abundance: NA
v_gene: TRBV3-1/TRBV3-2
j_gene: TRBJ1-2

CDR3nt: TGTGCCAGCAGCTCCGGGGGTAGGGGCAATCAGCCCCAGCATTTT
CDR3aa: CASSSGGRGNQPQHF
d_gene: NA
abundance: NA
v_gene: TRBV11-2
j_gene: TRBJ1-5

CDR3nt: TGCGCCAGCAGCCAAGAGACAGCCGGGTGGAGGGACACTGAAGCTTTCTTT
CDR3aa: CASSQETAGWRDTEAFF
d_gene: NA
abundance: NA
v_gene: TRBV4-3
j_gene: TRBJ1-1

CDR3nt: TGTGCCAGCAGCCCTCTTCGGGCTAGCGGGAGCAATGAGCAGTTCTTC
CDR3aa: CASSPLRASGSNEQFF
d_gene: TRBD2
abundance: once
v_gene: TRBV11-2
j_gene: TRBJ2-1

CDR3nt: TGTGCCAGCAGCGTAGGCCCAGCGGGAGGGTCCAATGAGCAGTTCTTC
CDR3aa: CASSVGPAGGSNEQFF
d_gene: TRBD2
abundance: NA
v_gene: TRBV9
j_gene: TRBJ2-1

CDR3nt: TGTGCCAGCAGTCGACCCGGGACGGGATTCTACGAGCAGTACTTC
CDR3aa: CASSRPGTGFYEQYF
d_gene: NA
abundance: NA
v_gene: TRBV5-4
j_gene: TRBJ2-7

CDR3nt: TGTGCCAGCACCAGCCGACTAGCGGGAGTGGATACGCAGTATTTT
CDR3aa: CASTSRLAGVDTQYF
d_gene: TRBD2
abundance: once
v_gene: TRBV27
j_gene: TRBJ2-3

CDR3nt: TGTGCCAGCAGTTTAGGGGCGGGAGGGACCTACGAGCAGTACTTC
CDR3aa: CASSLGAGGTYEQYF
d_gene: TRBD2
abundance: NA
v_gene: TRBV28
j_gene: TRBJ2-7

CDR3nt: TGCGCCAGCAGCTTGGAAGTCAGGGCGGATACGCAGTATTTT
CDR3aa: CASSLEVRADTQYF
d_gene: NA
abundance: NA
v_gene: TRBV5-1
j_gene: TRBJ2-3

CDR3nt: TGTGCCAGCAGTCGGCCAGGGGATGGCTACACCTTC
CDR3aa: CASSRPGDGYTF
d_gene: NA
abundance: NA
v_gene: TRBV28
j_gene: TRBJ1-2

CDR3nt: TGCGCCAGCAGCTTGGACTCAGGCCCCCCAAAGGCCCAGCATTTT
CDR3aa: CASSLDSGPPKAQHF
d_gene: NA
abundance: NA
v_gene: TRBV5-1
j_gene: TRBJ1-5

CDR3nt: TGTGCCAGCAGCTTAGCCAGGGCCTACGAGCAGTACTTC
CDR3aa: CASSLARAYEQYF
d_gene: NA
abundance: NA
v_gene: TRBV11-2
j_gene: TRBJ2-7

CDR3nt: TGCGCCAGCAGCCCGCTCCAGGGTGGGGTCACTGAAGCTTTCTTT
CDR3aa: CASSPLQGGVTEAFF
d_gene: NA
abundance: NA
v_gene: TRBV5-1
j_gene: TRBJ1-1

CDR3nt: TGTGCCGTTAAGGGGGGAACGGGGTCCGAGCAGTACTTC
CDR3aa: CAVKGGTGSEQYF
d_gene: NA
abundance: NA
v_gene: TRBV6-5
j_gene: TRBJ2-7